Detailed here is one T cell receptor (beta chain). Assay used: immunoSEQ multiplex PCR; TCRdb lists only in-frame clones, some missing. The data hold approximately 470,000 clones, with over 75% observed a single time. This sample was included in a study of blood T cell repertoires in COVID-19. Study in general: Both acute and convalescent COVID-19 samples were obtained from the United States, Italy and Spain.

V lost 4 bases, J lost 1 base, and 13 bases lay in between. The length of the CDR3 is 15 residues. The germline CDR1 and CDR2 sequences are MNHEY and SMNVEV (reference sequence). The chain combines TRBV27 with TRBJ1-1; TRBD1 is a possible D gene (6 bases). This receptor was obtained from a human donor in a cohort sampled during active COVID-19. Material: peripheral blood. The CDR3 sequence is CASSSSGTPNTEAFF. CDR3 DNA: TGTGCCAGCAGTTCCTCCGGGACACCGAACACTGAAGCTTTCTTT.